Detailed here is one TCR beta chain. The junction differs from germline at one of its ends, possibly a read error. TCRdb used MiXCR to reprocess the PCR reads, holding one entry per CDR3 protein. The sample includes hundreds of thousands of distinct CDR3 sequences, 25% of them seen just once. The germline V gene has CDR1 SGDLS and CDR2 YYNGEE. CDR3 length equals 15 residues. The sample is drawn from a study of molecular identifiers for immune sequencing clone quantification. The rearrangement uses TRBV9 and TRBJ2-3, with D possibly TRBD2 on 6 matching bases. The clonotype originates from a human donor in good health. Some libraries in this study had Jurkat cell RNA spiked in. The sample taken for sequencing was naive CD8+ T cells from blood, with Jurkat cell RNA spiked in. The subset here: FACS-sorted CD8+CD4-CCR7+CD45RA+ naive T cells. CDR3 sequence: CASSASDTSTDMQYF. The CDR3 coding sequence is TGTGCCAGCAGCGCTAGCGATACTAGCACAGATATGCAGTATTTT.